Below are 24 T cell receptor beta chains sequenced from a single sample in a study of regulatory T cells in long-lasting Graves disease (TCRdb year 2021). The library was produced with multiplex PCR. For sequencing, an Illumina HiSeq 4000 was employed. TCR beta libraries were built with iRepertoire HTBI primers and Arm-PCR amplification of CDR3 regions. TCRdb reran the public reads through fastp at Q25 and MiXCR, keeping productive beta chains. Every distinct CDR3 protein forms one entry, paired with its most common genes and DNA. The sample table records roughly 500,000 distinct CDR3 sequences; around a fifth of these occur just once. The ten biggest clones cover about 6.6% of the sample. The time point label corresponds to: persistent/refractory GD, antithyroid drugs over 5 years with positive TRAb. For both TCR sequencing and RNA sequencing, RNA was extracted from PBMCs in TRIzol. Sequencing used peripheral blood mononuclear cells (PBMCs), obtained when the disease was refractory, from a patient treated with antithyroid drugs. These receptors were taken from a female donor with Graves disease.

DNA for the CDR3: TGCGCCAGCAGCTTGGCGGCAGGGCAAGAGACCCAGTACTTC. Residues: CASSLAAGQETQYF. The rearrangement joins TRBV5-1 to TRBJ2-5, with D maybe TRBD1 (5 bases). In germline, CDR1 is SGHRS, CDR2 YFSETQ. CDR3 length: 14 amino acids. With 0 bases removed from V and 2 bases from J, the gap between germline ends came to 8 bases.

V and J are TRBV12-5 and TRBJ1-5; no reliable D call. The CDR3 is made up of 16 amino acids. Germline-derived CDR1 and CDR2 are LGHNT and FRNRAP. Trimming left V 7 bases short and J 2 bases short, with 18 bases between. The CDR3 reads CASADPGRSGNQPQHF. In DNA form, the CDR3 reads TGTGCTAGTGCCGATCCGGGAAGGTCAGGCAATCAGCCCCAGCATTTT. Full variable domain (rest looked up from reference TRBV12-5 and TRBJ1-5): DARVTQTPRHKVTEMGQEVTMRCQPILGHNTVFWYRQTMMQGLELLAYFRNRAPLDDSGMPKDRFSAEMPDATLATLKIQPSEPRDSAVYFCASADPGRSGNQPQHFGDGTRLSIL.

This clonotype was detected a few times. It may be a read error: a sequence one base away is much more abundant. V usage is TRBV2 and J usage is TRBJ1-2, with TRBD1 identical over 7 bases. CDR1 and CDR2 (germline): SNHLY, FYNNEI. The J segment lost 8 bases and the V segment lost 5 bases, leaving 11 bases of the junction unmatched. The CDR3 length is 14 residues. The CDR3: CASSIRTGARGYTF. CDR3 DNA sequence: TGTGCCAGCAGTATTCGGACAGGCGCCAGAGGCTACACCTTC. Full variable domain (missing parts from reference TRBV2 and TRBJ1-2): EPEVTQTPSHQVTQMGQEVILRCVPISNHLYFYWYRQILGQKVEFLVSFYNNEISEKSEIFDDQFSVERPDGSNFTLKIRSTKLEDSAMYFCASSIRTGARGYTFGSGTRLTVV.

This clonotype has more than one count but fewer than ten. The chain carries TRBV2 and TRBJ2-3; D not certain. Per germline, CDR1 SNHLY and CDR2 FYNNEI. The CDR3 has 14 amino acids. V was trimmed by 8 bases and J by 0 bases, leaving 12 bases between them. CDR3: CASQTGVSTDTQYF. CDR3 nucleotide sequence: TGTGCCAGCCAAACCGGAGTCAGCACAGATACGCAGTATTTT.

This sequence joins TRBV19 and TRBJ2-5; 10 positions match TRBD1. The CDR3 runs 17 residues. Germline trimming cut 4 bases from V and 5 bases from J; bases unmatched to any gene: 13. The germline V gene encodes CDR1 LNHDA and CDR2 SQIVND (reference sequence). In nucleotides, the CDR3 is TGTGCCAGTAGTACCCGGACAGGGGGGTTCGTAGTTGAGACCCAGTACTTC. Translated: CASSTRTGGFVVETQYF.

This clonotype has only a few counts. The chain has TRBV6-1 and TRBJ2-5, with TRBD2 matching 8 bases. The CDR3 extends over 13 amino acids. The germline V gene encodes CDR1 MNHNS and CDR2 SASEGT. The V and J ends lost 7 bases and 3 bases, in that order; junction bases with no gene match: 4. As DNA, the CDR3 is TGTGCCAGCATCCTTAGCGGGAAAGAGACCCAGTACTTC. This gives the protein CASILSGKETQYF.

In its sample, this clonotype was seen many times. The rearrangement uses TRBV5-5 and TRBJ2-2; a possible D gene is TRBD2 (6 bases). The CDR3 is 15 amino acids. V lost 4 bases and J 7 bases, leaving 17 bases between the germline ends. The germline V gene has CDR1 SGHKS and CDR2 YYEKEE (reference sequence). The CDR3 sequence is CASSRPTWGVGELFF. The CDR3 nucleotides read TGTGCCAGCAGCCGACCCACGTGGGGGGTCGGGGAGCTGTTTTTT. The variable domain in full, completed from reference TRBV5-5 and TRBJ2-2, reads DAGVTQSPTHLIKTRGQQVTLRCSPISGHKSVSWYQQVLGQGPQFIFQYYEKEERGRGNFPDRFSARQFPNYSSELNVNALLLGDSALYLCASSRPTWGVGELFFGEGSRLTVL.

This clonotype has a count of ten or more. V and J are TRBV28 and TRBJ2-5, with 11 nucleotides matching TRBD1. The CDR3 has 16 residues. The germline V gene has CDR1 MDHEN and CDR2 SYDVKM. V lost 6 bases, J lost 4 bases, and 10 bases stayed unmatched. This CDR3 is CASSQLGTGGRETQYF. The CDR3 DNA is TGTGCCAGCAGCCAACTCGGGACAGGGGGTCGAGAGACCCAGTACTTC.

This clonotype has a count of ten or more. DNA for the CDR3: TGTGCCAGTAGTACCCTAGCGGGAGGCGTGTACGAGCAGTACTTC. Amino acid sequence: CASSTLAGGVYEQYF. The chain uses TRBV19 and TRBJ2-7, with 11 bases aligning to TRBD2. The J segment lost 4 bases and the V segment lost 4 bases, leaving 6 bases of the junction unmatched. This CDR3 spans 15 amino acids. Germline loops: CDR1 LNHDA, CDR2 SQIVND (reference sequence).

The rearrangement uses TRBV4-3 and TRBJ1-2; D gene uncertain. The CDR3 totals 15 residues. Trimming cost V 2 bases and J 5 bases, with 15 bases left between them. In germline, CDR1 is LGHNA, CDR2 YSLEER. This chain's CDR3 is CASSQTSGVSYGYTF. CDR3 in DNA: TGCGCCAGCAGCCAAACCTCCGGGGTCTCATATGGCTACACCTTC.

In its sample, this clonotype was seen many times. V and J are TRBV11-2 and TRBJ2-7; D may correspond to TRBD1 or TRBD2 (5 bases each). The CDR3 is 14 amino acids. The germline gives CDR1 SGHAT, CDR2 FQNNGV. With 6 bases removed from V and 3 bases from J, the gap between germline ends came to 15 bases. The DNA for the CDR3 is TGTGCCAGCAGTTGGGACCCGGACGGCTACGAGCAGTACTTC. Its translation: CASSWDPDGYEQYF.

Ten or more counts support this clonotype. The rearrangement joins TRBV2 to TRBJ1-1; D is uncertain. V dropped 6 bases and J dropped 0 bases, with 14 bases sitting between them. The CDR3 contains 15 residues. Germline CDR1 is SNHLY and CDR2 is FYNNEI. The CDR3: CASRQTTSMNTEAFF. The CDR3 DNA reads TGTGCCAGCAGACAGACGACAAGCATGAACACTGAAGCTTTCTTT.

V and J are TRBV7-2 and TRBJ1-1, with D maybe TRBD1 (5 bases). This CDR3 contains 14 residues. The germline gives CDR1 SGHTA, CDR2 FQGNSA. V was trimmed by 5 bases and J by 4 bases, leaving 14 bases between them. CDR3 in DNA: TGTGCCAGCAGCCCACCCAACAGGCTCACTGAAGCTTTCTTT. It translates to CASSPPNRLTEAFF. The full variable domain, with the rest looked up from reference TRBV7-2 and TRBJ1-1, is GAGVSQSPSNKVTEKGKDVELRCDPISGHTALYWYRQSLGQGLEFLIYFQGNSAPDKSGLPSDRFSAERTGGSVSTLTIQRTQQEDSAVYLCASSPPNRLTEAFFGQGTRLTVV.

The chain is built from TRBV28 and TRBJ2-1; 9 bases fit TRBD2. Germline CDR1 reads MDHEN; CDR2 reads SYDVKM. V dropped 5 bases and J dropped 6; count of bases not matched to a gene: 8. The CDR3 sequence is 15 residues long. The CDR3 here is CASSTPGTSFNEQFF. CDR3 DNA: TGTGCCAGCAGTACGCCCGGGACTAGCTTCAATGAGCAGTTCTTC.

There are many counts of this clonotype. This chain joins TRBV28 and TRBJ1-1; no clear D. Looked up from germline, CDR1 is MDHEN and CDR2 is SYDVKM. V lost 2 bases and J lost 1, with 11 bases in between. The CDR3 runs 15 residues. The CDR3 spells CASSLIGFSNTEAFF. CDR3 sequence (DNA): TGTGCCAGCAGTTTAATAGGCTTCTCGAACACTGAAGCTTTCTTT.

This clonotype occurred a few times. V usage is TRBV5-6 and J usage is TRBJ1-1, with D maybe TRBD1 (5 bases). This CDR3 spans 16 amino acids. V dropped 0 bases and J dropped 4 bases, with 16 bases sitting between them. Germline V lookup: CDR1 SGHDT, CDR2 YYEEEE. CDR3 in DNA: TGTGCCAGCAGCTTGGAGGGGACGGTCAAGTTCACTGAAGCTTTCTTT. Translation: CASSLEGTVKFTEAFF. Full variable domain (missing parts from reference TRBV5-6 and TRBJ1-1): DAGVTQSPTHLIKTRGQQVTLRCSPKSGHDTVSWYQQALGQGPQFIFQYYEEEERQRGNFPDRFSGHQFPNYSSELNVNALLLGDSALYLCASSLEGTVKFTEAFFGQGTRLTVV.

This clonotype has a count of ten or more. The chain joins TRBV12-3 or TRBV12-4 to TRBJ2-5; TRBD2 is a possible D gene (5 bases). V dropped 2 bases and J dropped 2 bases, with 6 bases sitting between them. The CDR3 has 13 amino acids. The CDR3 spells CASSLKRQETQYF. The CDR3 nucleotides read TGTGCCAGCAGTTTAAAGCGGCAAGAGACCCAGTACTTC.

This clonotype was seen ten or more times. V and J are TRBV28 and TRBJ1-5; 9 bases are shared with TRBD1. CDR1 and CDR2 from the germline V gene are MDHEN and SYDVKM. The CDR3 sequence is 16 residues long. The junction had 10 bases not matched to a gene; V was cut back by 5 bases and J by 5 bases. This CDR3 is CASSRLSGQGYQPQHF. CDR3 DNA: TGTGCCAGCAGTCGACTTTCGGGACAGGGATATCAGCCCCAGCATTTT.

This clonotype was observed at least ten times. This chain uses TRBV6-2 or TRBV6-3 with TRBJ1-4; D is possibly TRBD1 (6 bases). The CDR3 loop spans 17 amino acids. The germline V and J ends were trimmed by 2 bases and 1 base, with 14 bases remaining between them. From germline, CDR1 is MNHEY and CDR2 SVGEGT. The CDR3 coding sequence is TGTGCCAGCAGTTACCAACAGGGTCACTTAACTAATGAAAAACTGTTTTTT. Translated: CASSYQQGHLTNEKLFF.

The chain recombines TRBV28 with TRBJ2-3; D unresolved. Germline-derived CDR1 and CDR2 are MDHEN and SYDVKM. The CDR3 totals 14 residues. Trimming shortened V by 6 bases and J by 6 bases, and 16 bases separated the two germline ends. In DNA form, the CDR3 reads TGTGCCAGCAGCATCCCGGAGAGTGCGGATACGCAGTATTTT. Its protein is CASSIPESADTQYF.

Ten or more counts support this clonotype. The chain employs TRBV6-1 and TRBJ1-2; possible D gene TRBD1, 6 bases. Trimming left V 5 bases short and J 8 bases short, with 9 bases between. The length of the CDR3 is 11 residues. CDR1 is MNHNS, CDR2 SASEGT, per germline. DNA for the CDR3: TGTGCCAGCAGTACAGGGCGCGGCTACACCTTC. Amino acids: CASSTGRGYTF.

This clonotype was observed at least ten times. This chain uses TRBV6-5 with TRBJ2-7; 7 bases match TRBD1. In germline, CDR1 is MNHEY, CDR2 SVGAGI. The CDR3 extends over 15 amino acids. V lost 2 bases, J lost 7 bases, and 11 bases stayed unmatched. DNA of the CDR3: TGTGCCAGCAGTTACGGTAGGGGGCTGGGGGTTGAGCAGTACTTC. Its translation is CASSYGRGLGVEQYF.

This clonotype was observed a handful of times. CDR3: CASSEGRGLNSPLHF. The CDR3 DNA follows: TGTGCCAGCAGTGAGGGGAGGGGCCTAAATTCACCCCTCCACTTT. V is TRBV2 and J is TRBJ1-6; D may be TRBD1 (5 bases). This CDR3 has 15 amino acids. From germline, CDR1 is SNHLY and CDR2 FYNNEI. The germline V and J ends were trimmed by 3 bases and 7 bases, with 13 bases remaining between them.

Ten or more counts support this clonotype. V gene TRBV29-1 combines with J gene TRBJ1-5; 7 nucleotides match TRBD1. V shed 3 bases, J shed 4 bases, and the junction held 3 bases outside the gene matches. The germline V gene encodes CDR1 SQVTM and CDR2 ANQGSEA. This CDR3 has 13 residues. The DNA for the CDR3 is TGCAGCGTTGACACAGGGGCAAATCAGCCCCAGCATTTT. Encoded protein: CSVDTGANQPQHF.